The present T cell receptor beta chain was sequenced within a study of blood T cell repertoires in COVID-19 (dated by TCRdb to 2020 to 2022). Background for the entire study: Collaborator samples came from the United States, Italy and Spain and covered acute and convalescent phases of COVID-19. The prospective study material was composed of cDNA or gDNA derived from T cells, B-cell-depleted T cells, or PBMCs. The dataset comprised deeply sampled blood TCRbeta repertoires from subjects exposed to, actively infected with, or recovered from COVID-19. The repertoires were released in a freely available public database meant as a resource for research on the immune response to SARS-CoV-2. The samples were drawn from the first 160 participants of the ongoing ImmuneRACE study and from more than 1,000 subjects provided by 6 global collaborators. A de-identified subject ID, COVID-19 status, age in years and sex were almost always included in the sample metadata. Where available, HLA class I and class II types were obtained from metadata supplied by the sample provider rather than from assay-based typing.

The germline V gene gives CDR1 as SQVTM and CDR2 as ANQGSEA. The CDR3 measures 12 amino acids from cysteine to phenylalanine. CDR3 DNA only is kept here, 36 bases in frame from base 1. The V and J ends are trimmed by 4 bases and 5 bases, leaving 9 bases between them. Points the paper makes about the study in general: Clinical and demographic metadata were provided uncurated, with the amount varying by source and participant.

Collaborating institutions collected whole blood in K2EDTA tubes following their own protocols. For TCRbeta analysis, collaborators shipped samples in one of three forms: frozen whole blood, isolated PBMCs, or DNA extracted from either of those sample types. TCRbeta CDR3 regions were amplified from genomic DNA using the immunoSEQ Assay, a bias-controlled multiplex PCR. The original pipeline was this. The number of nucleated cells in each sample was estimated by amplification of reference gene primers within the assay. To quantify the absolute abundance of each unique TCRbeta CDR3 rearrangement, sequence reads were collapsed and filtered. Productive Simpson clonality was computed per sample as the square root of Simpson's diversity index over productive rearrangements. The immuneACCESS repertoire file appears here via TCRdb, limited to in-frame rearrangements. These files lack a portion of the clones; in checked studies, under half of the deficit traces to unresolved V genes, and the cause of the others is not known. That table is the source of V, J and clone size, and D and trimming were worked out from the DNA. The sample data list roughly 50,000 clones, and about nine tenths of these were observed just once. The ten most abundant clones make up under 9% of the sample.

On this clone: Its antigen specificity is not known. Base qualities are missing; no much larger clone stands one base away.

The sample taken for sequencing was peripheral blood. Here the chain combines TRBV29-1 and TRBJ1-5; no D gene is confidently identified. The clonotype originates from a woman aged 40 to 50 with active COVID-19. The CDR3 here reads CSVADTYQPQHF. Here is the DNA: TGCAGCGTTGCTGACACATATCAGCCCCAGCATTTT.